What follows describes a single T cell receptor (beta chain). These data are taken from a study of cytomegalovirus exposure and HLA in healthy donors. From germline, CDR1 is MDHEN and CDR2 SYDVKM. V lost 4 bases to trimming and J lost 7 bases, with 13 bases between them. The CDR3 totals 13 residues. Use of 60 Vbeta and 13 Jbeta primers characterized the PCR. TCRdb keeps only in-frame clones here, not all; method: immunoSEQ multiplex PCR. The sample contains 110,000 to 150,000 clones, about 71% of which appear only once. This sequence was found in an older woman in good health and CMV-seropositive. This chain uses TRBV28 with TRBJ1-1, with D uncertain. The sequencing sample was made of PBMCs. DNA of the CDR3: TGTGCCAGCAGTTCTTCCCGGGTCAGTGAAGCTTTCTTT. Amino acid sequence: CASSSSRVSEAFF.